This TCR beta chain was recorded in a study of CD8 T cells in ankylosing spondylitis. The CDR3 contains 14 residues. The V and J ends lost 10 bases and 5 bases respectively, with 18 bases between them. Germline V gene data show CDR1 as ENHRY and CDR2 as SYGVKD. This clonotype showed up just a few times. Its antigen is as yet unknown. General study points: Reactive arthritis synovial fluid and blood previously showed some of these motif variants. From matched ankylosing spondylitis synovial fluid, disease-linked clones were reportedly recovered at significantly enriched levels. In ankylosing spondylitis blood, a motif of roughly eight highly homologous TCR beta variants appeared characteristic.

Quantitative 5'-RACE was performed with molecular barcodes, and it yielded the TCR beta libraries. MiXCR was run by TCRdb on the 5' RACE reads, yielding one entry per CDR3 protein. In the table there are about 170,000 distinct CDR3 sequences, 18% of which are singletons. The specimen was blood, either unsorted or a sorted T cell fraction (not recorded which). The source is a male donor with ankylosing spondylitis or in good health (not recorded which). The chain has TRBV10-3 and TRBJ2-1; D might be TRBD2 (5 bases). CDR3 sequence: CATAPLDFNNEQFF. The CDR3, as DNA: TGTGCCACCGCTCCCCTGGACTTCAACAATGAGCAGTTCTTC.